This is a list of T cell receptor beta chains from one sample in a study of shared clonotypes between healthy human individuals. Libraries were prepared by immunoSEQ multiplex PCR; TCRdb keeps only in-frame clonotypes and omits some of them. Seen here are 550,000 to 850,000 clones, 72% observed once, and the top ten hold approximately 2%. Sequencing used memory CD4+ T cells sorted from blood. The receptors come from a woman aged 25 to 39 in good health. CDR3s include the opening cysteine and the closing phenylalanine or tryptophan. The D gene is left open where the match is weak. Rows may omit the clone size; those that give it use once, few, many or a size class.

size	V	length	J	D	DNA	CDR3
once	TRBV7-8	17	TRBJ1-1	.	TGTGCCAGCAGTATGGGGGGAATCCTTGATTTGACTGTATCAGCTTTCTTT	CASSMGGILDLTVSAFF
many	TRBV5-4	15	TRBJ1-4	.	TGTGCCAGCAGCCTGAGGGGAAACGCTAATGAAAAACTGTTTTTT	CASSLRGNANEKLFF
few	TRBV7-6	17	TRBJ2-3	TRBD2	TGTGCCAGCAGCTTAGATCCCTCGGGAGGGCACACAGATACGCAGTATTTT	CASSLDPSGGHTDTQYF
.	TRBV28	14	TRBJ2-7	.	TGTGCCAGCTCGACCTTTGGCGGGACCTACGAGCAGTACTTC	CASSTFGGTYEQYF
.	TRBV11-3	16	TRBJ2-3	TRBD2	TGTGCCAGCAGCTTAAATCTAGCGGGGGCAGGGGATACGCAGTATTTT	CASSLNLAGAGDTQYF
.	TRBV7-8	15	TRBJ2-7	.	TGTGCCAGCAGCTTAGCCCAGGGGATAAACTACGAGCAGTACTTC	CASSLAQGINYEQYF
.	TRBV28	12	TRBJ1-2	.	TGTGCCAGCACGAGCAGGGCTGCAGGCTACACCTTC	CASTSRAAGYTF
.	TRBV6-6	15	TRBJ2-7	TRBD2	TGTGCCAGCAGAGGCCCCGGGACTAGTTACTACGAGCAGTACTTC	CASRGPGTSYYEQYF
.	TRBV18	15	TRBJ1-2	.	TGTGCCAGCTCACCTGAAAAATCGGACGCAGGAGGTACGGCCTTC	CASSPEKSDAGGTAF
many	TRBV25-1	16	TRBJ1-5	TRBD1	TGTGCCAGCAGTGCACGGACAGGGGGCTTCGATCAGCCCCAGCATTTT	CASSARTGGFDQPQHF